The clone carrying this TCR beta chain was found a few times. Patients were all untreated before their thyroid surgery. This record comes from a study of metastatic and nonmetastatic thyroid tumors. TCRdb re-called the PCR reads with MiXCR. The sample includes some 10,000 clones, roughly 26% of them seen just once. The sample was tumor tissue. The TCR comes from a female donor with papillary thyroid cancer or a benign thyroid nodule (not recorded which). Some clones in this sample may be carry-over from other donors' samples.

The DNA of the CDR3 is TGTGCCAGTAGTATGACAGGGGGCAGTTCACCCCTCCACTTT. It yields the protein CASSMTGGSSPLHF. The chain links TRBV19 to TRBJ1-6; 10 nucleotides agree with TRBD1. V trimming: 3 bases; J trimming: 9 bases; junction bases outside the gene matches: 2. The CDR3 length is 14 residues. CDR1 and CDR2 (germline): LNHDA, SQIVND (reference sequence).